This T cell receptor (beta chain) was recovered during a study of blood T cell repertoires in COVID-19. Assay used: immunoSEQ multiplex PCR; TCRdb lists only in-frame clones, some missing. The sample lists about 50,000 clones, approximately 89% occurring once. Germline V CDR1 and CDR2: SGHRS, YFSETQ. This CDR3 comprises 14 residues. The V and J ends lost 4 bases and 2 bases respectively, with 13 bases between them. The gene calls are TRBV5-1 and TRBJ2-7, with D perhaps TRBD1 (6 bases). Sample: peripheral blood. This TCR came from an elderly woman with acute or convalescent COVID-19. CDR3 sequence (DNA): TGCGCCAGCAGCCGTGAGGGGACACCCTACGAGCAGTACGTC. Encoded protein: CASSREGTPYEQYV.